A selection of T cell receptor beta chains follows, all from one sample in a study of blood T cell repertoires in COVID-19. Sequenced by immunoSEQ multiplex PCR; TCRdb stores in-frame clones only, minus some. The sample contains around 320,000 clones, approximately 85% of which appear only once. Sequenced sample: peripheral blood. The receptors shown here come from a human donor in a cohort sampled during active COVID-19. Each CDR3 is given with its conserved first and last residue. A D gene is named only where the DNA matches it firmly. Size is stated for part of the rows, as once, few or many counts, or as a class when the clone is expanded.

D gene,J gene,clone size,V gene,CDR3 protein,CDR3 DNA
TRBD1,TRBJ1-6,few,TRBV6-1,CASSEPYTLDREGSPLHF,TGTGCCAGCAGTGAACCCTATACCCTTGACAGGGAAGGTTCACCCCTCCACTTT
TRBD2,TRBJ2-7,NA,TRBV4-2,CASSQEAGGPYEQYF,TGTGCCAGCAGCCAAGAAGCGGGGGGGCCCTACGAGCAGTACTTC
NA,TRBJ1-6,once,TRBV5-6,CASSPGGGYNSPLHF,TGTGCCAGCAGCCCAGGAGGCGGATATAATTCACCCCTCCACTTT
NA,TRBJ2-2,once,TRBV24-1,CATSDLTGRDTGELFF,TGTGCCACCAGTGATTTGACGGGCAGGGACACCGGGGAGCTGTTTTTT
TRBD1,TRBJ1-6,NA,TRBV7-9,CASSWDSRLSPLHF,TGTGCCAGCAGCTGGGACAGCAGACTTTCACCCCTCCACTTT
NA,TRBJ1-2,NA,TRBV10-3,CATGEGPNYGYTF,TGTGCCACCGGGGAGGGCCCTAACTATGGCTACACCTTC
TRBD1,TRBJ1-1,NA,TRBV19,CASSTGGNTEAFF,TGTGCCAGTAGTACAGGGGGAAACACTGAAGCTTTCTTT
NA,TRBJ2-7,NA,TRBV19,CASSSLGDQSYEQYF,TGTGCCAGTAGTAGTTTAGGAGACCAGTCCTACGAGCAGTACTTC
TRBD1,TRBJ1-4,NA,TRBV2,CASRNTGTGVEKLFF,TGTGCCAGCAGGAACACCGGGACAGGGGTGGAAAAACTGTTTTTT
NA,TRBJ2-1,NA,TRBV4-2,CASSPPRQSYNEQFF,TGTGCCAGCAGCCCGCCCCGCCAGTCTTACAATGAGCAGTTCTTC